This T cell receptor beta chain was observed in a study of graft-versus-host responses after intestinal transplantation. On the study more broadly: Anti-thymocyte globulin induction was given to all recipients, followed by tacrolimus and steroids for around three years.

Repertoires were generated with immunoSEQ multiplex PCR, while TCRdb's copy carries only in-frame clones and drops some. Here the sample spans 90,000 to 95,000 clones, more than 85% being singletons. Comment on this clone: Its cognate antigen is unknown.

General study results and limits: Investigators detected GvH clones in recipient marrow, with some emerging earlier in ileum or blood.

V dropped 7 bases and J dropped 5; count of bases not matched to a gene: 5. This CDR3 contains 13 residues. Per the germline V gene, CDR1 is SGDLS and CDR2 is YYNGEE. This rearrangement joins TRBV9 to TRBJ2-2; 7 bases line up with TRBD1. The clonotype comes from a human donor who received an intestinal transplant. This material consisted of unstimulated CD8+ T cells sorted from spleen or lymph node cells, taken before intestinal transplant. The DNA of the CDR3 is TGTGCCAGCTCGGGACAGCGGACCGGGGAGCTGTTTTTT. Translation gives CASSGQRTGELFF. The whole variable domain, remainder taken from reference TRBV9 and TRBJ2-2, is DSGVTQTPKHLITATGQRVTLRCSPRSGDLSVYWYQQSLDQGLQFLIQYYNGEERAKGNILERFSAQQFPDLHSELNLSSLELGDSALYFCASSGQRTGELFFGEGSRLTVL.